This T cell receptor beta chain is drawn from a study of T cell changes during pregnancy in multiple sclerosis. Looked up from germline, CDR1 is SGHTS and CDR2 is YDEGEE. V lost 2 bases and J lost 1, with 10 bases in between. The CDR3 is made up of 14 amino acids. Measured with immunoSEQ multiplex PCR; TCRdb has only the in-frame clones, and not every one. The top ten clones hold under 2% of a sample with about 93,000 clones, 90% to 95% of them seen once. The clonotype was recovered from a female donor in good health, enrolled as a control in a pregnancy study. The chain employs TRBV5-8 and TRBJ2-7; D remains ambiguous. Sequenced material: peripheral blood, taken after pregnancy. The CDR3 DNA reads TGTGCCAGCAGCTTCCGGGTCGTTTCCTACGAGCAGTACTTC. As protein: CASSFRVVSYEQYF.